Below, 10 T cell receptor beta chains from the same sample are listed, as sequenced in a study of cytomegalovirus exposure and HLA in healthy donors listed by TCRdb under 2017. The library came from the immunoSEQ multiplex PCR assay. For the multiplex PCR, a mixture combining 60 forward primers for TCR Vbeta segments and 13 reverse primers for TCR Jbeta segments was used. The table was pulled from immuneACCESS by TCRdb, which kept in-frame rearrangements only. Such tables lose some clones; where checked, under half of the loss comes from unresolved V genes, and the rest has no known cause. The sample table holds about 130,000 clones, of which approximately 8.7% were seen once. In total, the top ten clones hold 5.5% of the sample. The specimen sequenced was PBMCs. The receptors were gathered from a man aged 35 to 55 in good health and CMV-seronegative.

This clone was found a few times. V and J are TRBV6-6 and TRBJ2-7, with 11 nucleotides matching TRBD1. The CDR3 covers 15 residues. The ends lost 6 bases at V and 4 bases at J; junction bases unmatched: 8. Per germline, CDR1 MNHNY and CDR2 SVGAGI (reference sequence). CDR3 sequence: CASSDWTGGMYEQYF. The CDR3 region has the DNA TGTGCCAGCAGCGACTGGACAGGGGGCATGTACGAGCAGTACTTC.

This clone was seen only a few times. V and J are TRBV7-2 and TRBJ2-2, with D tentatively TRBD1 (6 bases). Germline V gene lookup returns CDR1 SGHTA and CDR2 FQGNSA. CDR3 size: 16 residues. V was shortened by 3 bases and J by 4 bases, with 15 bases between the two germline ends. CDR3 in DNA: TGTGCCAGCAGCTTTTCCATAGACAGGATCACCGGGGAGCTGTTTTTT. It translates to CASSFSIDRITGELFF.

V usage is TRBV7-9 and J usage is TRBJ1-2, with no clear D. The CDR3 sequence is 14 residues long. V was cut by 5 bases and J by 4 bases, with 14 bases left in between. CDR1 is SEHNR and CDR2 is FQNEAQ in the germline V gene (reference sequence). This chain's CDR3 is CASSHTEGGYGYTF. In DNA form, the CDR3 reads TGTGCCAGCAGCCACACGGAGGGAGGCTATGGCTACACCTTC.

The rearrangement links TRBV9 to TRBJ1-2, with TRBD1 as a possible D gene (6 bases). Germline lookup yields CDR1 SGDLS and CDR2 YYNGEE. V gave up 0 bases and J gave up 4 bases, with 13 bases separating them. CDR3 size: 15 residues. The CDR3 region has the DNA TGTGCCAGCAGCGTAGGCACATGGGGGCTCTATGGCTACACCTTC. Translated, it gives CASSVGTWGLYGYTF.

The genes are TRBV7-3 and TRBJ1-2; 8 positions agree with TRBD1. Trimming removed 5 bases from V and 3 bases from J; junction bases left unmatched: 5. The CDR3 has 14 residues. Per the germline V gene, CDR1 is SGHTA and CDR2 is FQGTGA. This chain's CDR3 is CASSQSGGDYGYTF. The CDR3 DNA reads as TGTGCCAGCAGCCAATCAGGGGGCGACTATGGCTACACCTTC.

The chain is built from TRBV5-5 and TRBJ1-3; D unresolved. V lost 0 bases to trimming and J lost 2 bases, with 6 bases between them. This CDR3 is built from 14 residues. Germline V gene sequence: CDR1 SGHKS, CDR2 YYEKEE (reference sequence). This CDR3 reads CASSLGQTGNTIYF. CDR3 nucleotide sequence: TGTGCCAGCAGCTTGGGGCAGACTGGAAACACCATATATTTT.

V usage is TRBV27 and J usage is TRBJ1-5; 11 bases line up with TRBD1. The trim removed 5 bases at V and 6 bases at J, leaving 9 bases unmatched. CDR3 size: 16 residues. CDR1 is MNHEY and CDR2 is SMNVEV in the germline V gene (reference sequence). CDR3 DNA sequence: TGTGCCAGCAGTAGATCCGGGACAGGGGGTAGTCAGCCCCAGCATTTT. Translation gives CASSRSGTGGSQPQHF.

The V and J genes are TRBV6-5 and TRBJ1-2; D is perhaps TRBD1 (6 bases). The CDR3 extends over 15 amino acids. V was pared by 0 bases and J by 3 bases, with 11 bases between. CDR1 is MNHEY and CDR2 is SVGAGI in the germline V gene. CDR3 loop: CASSYSARGDYGYTF. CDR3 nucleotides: TGTGCCAGCAGTTACTCCGCCAGGGGAGACTATGGCTACACCTTC.

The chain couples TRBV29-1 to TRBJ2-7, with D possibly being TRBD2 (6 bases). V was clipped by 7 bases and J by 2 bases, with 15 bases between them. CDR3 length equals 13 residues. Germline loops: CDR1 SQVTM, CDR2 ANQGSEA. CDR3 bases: TGCAGCGCCGCGGGACGGTACCCCTACGAGCAGTACTTC. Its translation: CSAAGRYPYEQYF.

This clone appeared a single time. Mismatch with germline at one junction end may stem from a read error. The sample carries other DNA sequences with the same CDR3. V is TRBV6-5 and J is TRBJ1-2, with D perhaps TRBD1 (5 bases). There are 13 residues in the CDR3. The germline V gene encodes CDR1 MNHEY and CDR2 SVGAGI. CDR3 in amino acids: CASMWGPNYGYTF. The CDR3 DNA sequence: TGCGCCAGCATGTGGGGCCCGAACTATGGCTACACCTTC.